This T cell receptor beta chain was found in a study of cytomegalovirus exposure and HLA in healthy donors. Germline V gene data show CDR1 as SQVTM and CDR2 as ANQGSEA. The CDR3 has 11 residues. Trimming pared 6 bases from V and 7 bases from J, leaving 10 bases between. In the case of this clone: What it binds is unknown.

Study results and limitations: In a later analysis, CMV-associated beta chains were mostly HLA-associated, it appeared. Approximately 17,000 TCR beta sequences were associated with HLA alleles at 0.05 false discovery rate in a later analysis. Reportedly, HLA-A and HLA-B alleles of most subjects were accurately predicted from TCR beta. Usually a TCR sequence was rare, but some public TCRs were found in many donors.

This PCR relied on a set of 60 Vbeta primers and 13 Jbeta primers. This table comes from immunoSEQ multiplex PCR, and its TCRdb copy is limited to in-frame clones, with some not included. Among 30,000 to 45,000 clones listed, roughly 82% were seen once. The TCR sequence derives from a woman aged 18-29 years in good health and CMV-seronegative. The rearrangement joins TRBV29-1 to TRBJ2-1; TRBD2 is a possible D gene (6 bases). Sequenced: PBMCs. The CDR3 loop reads CSVTEGNEQFF. Written as DNA, the CDR3 is TGCAGCGTCACGGAGGGGAATGAGCAGTTCTTC.